Below are 29 T cell receptor beta chains sequenced from a single sample in a study of blood T cell repertoires in COVID-19. Assay: immunoSEQ multiplex PCR; the TCRdb copy retains only in-frame clones and omits some. The sample includes around 170,000 clones, 83% seen only once; the top ten take more than 1.5%. Sequences were obtained from peripheral blood. The receptor source for this set is a human donor in a cohort sampled during active COVID-19.

The chain employs TRBV9 and TRBJ1-4, with D possibly TRBD1 on 6 matching bases. With 0 bases removed from V and 10 bases from J, the gap between germline ends came to 13 bases. Germline CDR1 is SGDLS and CDR2 is YYNGEE. The CDR3 is made up of 14 amino acids. For the CDR3, the DNA is TGTGCCAGCAGCGTAGGAGTAGGGGGGGGAAAACTGTTTTTT. Its translation: CASSVGVGGGKLFF. The variable domain in full, with the rest retrieved from reference TRBV9 and TRBJ1-4, is DSGVTQTPKHLITATGQRVTLRCSPRSGDLSVYWYQQSLDQGLQFLIQYYNGEERAKGNILERFSAQQFPDLHSELNLSSLELGDSALYFCASSVGVGGGKLFFGSGTQLSVL.

The CDR3 region has the DNA TGCAGCGTTGAGGGTCGGGGATCCTACAATGAGCAGTTCTTC. This codes for CSVEGRGSYNEQFF. This sequence joins TRBV29-1 and TRBJ2-1; a possible D gene is TRBD2 (5 bases). V lost 3 bases and J lost 1, with 10 bases in between. Germline-derived CDR1 and CDR2 are SQVTM and ANQGSEA. The CDR3 runs to 14 residues.

This clone was seen a single time. The chain is built from TRBV7-3 and TRBJ2-1, with TRBD2 as a possible D gene (6 bases). CDR3 length equals 13 residues. V was clipped by 5 bases and J by 9 bases, with 14 bases between them. Germline CDR1 and CDR2: SGHTA and FQGTGA. The CDR3 DNA reads TGTGCCAGCAGCCAGGGACCGCGGGGTGAGCAGTTCTTC. It specifies CASSQGPRGEQFF. Based on the CDR3 plus reference TRBV7-3 and TRBJ2-1, the full variable domain is GAGVSQTPSNKVTEKGKYVELRCDPISGHTALYWYRQSLGQGPEFLIYFQGTGAADDSGLPNDRFFAVRPEGSVSTLKIQRTERGDSAVYLCASSQGPRGEQFFGPGTRLTVL.

CDR3 residues: CASSPGLAVGYNEQFF. As DNA, the CDR3 is TGTGCCAGCAGCCCAGGACTAGCGGTAGGGTACAATGAGCAGTTCTTC. This sequence joins TRBV9 and TRBJ2-1; the match to TRBD2 covers 10 bases. Per germline, CDR1 SGDLS and CDR2 YYNGEE. Trimming took 4 bases from V and 4 from J; bases not matched to a gene: 8. This CDR3 has 16 amino acids. The complete variable domain, with remaining parts taken from reference TRBV9 and TRBJ2-1, reads DSGVTQTPKHLITATGQRVTLRCSPRSGDLSVYWYQQSLDQGLQFLIQYYNGEERAKGNILERFSAQQFPDLHSELNLSSLELGDSALYFCASSPGLAVGYNEQFFGPGTRLTVL.

The rearrangement uses TRBV6-5 and TRBJ2-7; the match to TRBD1 covers 9 bases. The CDR3 sequence is 14 residues long. Germline V gene data show CDR1 as MNHEY and CDR2 as SVGAGI. Trimming at V came to 6 bases and at J to 5 bases, leaving 8 bases not matched to a gene. CDR3 amino acids: CASRLGTGWNEQYF. Written as DNA, the CDR3 is TGTGCCAGCAGACTTGGGACAGGGTGGAACGAGCAGTACTTC.

The chain links TRBV5-4 to TRBJ2-5; 7 bases line up with TRBD2. V lost 1 base to trimming and J lost 4 bases; unmatched junction nucleotides: 10. This CDR3 spans 16 amino acids. Germline CDR1 SGHNT, CDR2 YYREEE (reference sequence). The DNA for the CDR3 is TGTGCCAGCAGCTTGTATGGCGGGAGAAGCCCAGAGACCCAGTACTTC. Its translation is CASSLYGGRSPETQYF.

The V and J genes are TRBV28 and TRBJ2-7; 10 bases are shared with TRBD2. Trimming removed 6 bases from V and 5 bases from J; junction bases left unmatched: 7. The germline CDR1 and CDR2 sequences are MDHEN and SYDVKM. The CDR3 runs 14 residues. CDR3 protein: CASRNSGTSDEQYF. DNA for the CDR3: TGTGCCAGCAGGAACTCCGGGACTAGCGACGAGCAGTACTTC. The whole variable domain, remainder taken from reference TRBV28 and TRBJ2-7, is DVKVTQSSRYLVKRTGEKVFLECVQDMDHENMFWYRQDPGLGLRLIYFSYDVKMKEKGDIPEGYSVSREKKERFSLILESASTNQTSMYLCASRNSGTSDEQYFGPGTRLTVT.

This clone has a handful of counts. The V gene is TRBV7-3, the J gene TRBJ2-7; 7 nucleotides match TRBD1. CDR1 SGHTA and CDR2 FQGTGA come from the germline V gene. The V and J ends lost 5 bases and 5 bases, in that order; junction bases with no gene match: 6. The CDR3 runs to 13 residues. DNA of the CDR3: TGTGCCAGCAGCCCCGGACAGGTCCACGAGCAGTACTTC. Translating it yields CASSPGQVHEQYF.

J is TRBJ1-5 and V is TRBV6-5; a weak D match, TRBD1 (6 bases). Deletions cut 6 bases from V and 4 bases from J, with 10 bases between. The CDR3 has 13 residues. Per germline, CDR1 MNHEY and CDR2 SVGAGI. The CDR3: CASSPDRNQPQHF. CDR3 nucleotide sequence: TGTGCCAGCAGCCCGGACAGAAATCAGCCCCAGCATTTT.

V and J are TRBV13 and TRBJ2-7; TRBD2 aligns across 10 bases. CDR1 is PRHDT and CDR2 is FYEKMQ in the germline V gene (reference sequence). With 5 bases clipped from V and 4 bases from J, the junction kept 11 bases outside the gene matches. This CDR3 has 16 residues. The CDR3: CASSIRTSGNPYEQYF. DNA of the CDR3: TGTGCCAGCAGCATCCGGACTAGCGGAAACCCATACGAGCAGTACTTC. Variable domain in full (rest from reference TRBV13 and TRBJ2-7): AAGVIQSPRHLIKEKRETATLKCYPIPRHDTVYWYQQGPGQDPQFLISFYEKMQSDKGSIPDRFSAQQFSDYHSELNMSSLELGDSALYFCASSIRTSGNPYEQYFGPGTRLTVT.

The chain uses TRBV7-2 and TRBJ2-1; 11 bases are shared with TRBD2. This CDR3 is 16 amino acids long. Germline V lookup: CDR1 SGHTA, CDR2 FQGNSA. V dropped 0 bases and J dropped 8; count of bases not matched to a gene: 6. The CDR3 is CASSLAGSGRADEQFF. CDR3 DNA sequence: TGTGCCAGCAGCTTAGCGGGTAGCGGGAGGGCTGATGAGCAGTTCTTC.

J is TRBJ2-7 and V is TRBV7-9; D gene uncertain. The CDR3 spans 13 residues. The V end lost 3 bases, the J end lost 3 bases, and 9 bases lay between the germline ends. Per the germline V gene, CDR1 is SEHNR and CDR2 is FQNEAQ (reference sequence). The CDR3 spells CASSFGEFYEQYF. For the CDR3, the DNA is TGTGCCAGCAGCTTCGGTGAATTCTACGAGCAGTACTTC.

This chain connects TRBV18 to TRBJ1-1; D gene uncertain. Germline lookup yields CDR1 KGHSH and CDR2 LQKENI. With 1 base removed from V and 0 bases from J, the gap between germline ends came to 9 bases. CDR3 length: 15 amino acids. Here the CDR3 DNA reads TGTGCCAGCTCACCACGTGCCCAGATGAACACTGAAGCTTTCTTT. Translating gives CASSPRAQMNTEAFF.

The chain joins TRBV5-6 to TRBJ1-2; 8 nucleotides agree with TRBD1. Germline V gene lookup returns CDR1 SGHDT and CDR2 YYEEEE. The length of the CDR3 is 14 residues. V shed 4 bases and J 2 bases; nucleotides not matched to a gene: 4. The CDR3 nucleotides read TGTGCCAGCAGCCCAGGACAGGGAAACTATGGCTACACCTTC. This gives the protein CASSPGQGNYGYTF.

This rearrangement joins TRBV5-4 to TRBJ2-3; 9 bases map to TRBD1. CDR3 length: 15 amino acids. Germline V gene data show CDR1 as SGHNT and CDR2 as YYREEE (reference sequence). Unmatched junction bases numbered 5, after V lost 2 bases and J lost 4 bases. The CDR3: CASSFRDRVPDTQYF. CDR3 nucleotide sequence: TGTGCCAGCAGCTTCCGGGACAGGGTCCCAGATACGCAGTATTTT.

The chain employs TRBV7-2 and TRBJ2-7; 7 positions match TRBD1. The CDR3 runs 15 residues. The V gene end was trimmed by 4 bases and the J gene end by 2 bases; junction bases not matched to a gene: 8. Germline lookup yields CDR1 SGHTA and CDR2 FQGNSA. In DNA, the CDR3 is TGTGCCAGCAGCTCTCCCCGGGACAGAGCCTACGAGCAGTACTTC. Amino acid sequence: CASSSPRDRAYEQYF.

The chain uses TRBV10-3 and TRBJ1-2; 9 positions agree with TRBD1. Trimming removed 5 bases from V and 2 bases from J; junction bases left unmatched: 12. The CDR3 runs to 17 residues. Germline V gene sequence: CDR1 ENHRY, CDR2 SYGVKD. CDR3 bases: TGTGCCATCAGTCCGGGACAGGGCCTATACCCCAACTATGGCTACACCTTC. It is translated as CAISPGQGLYPNYGYTF.

The rearrangement uses TRBV28 and TRBJ2-7; 12 positions agree with TRBD2. CDR1 MDHEN and CDR2 SYDVKM come from the germline V gene. With 5 bases clipped from V and 5 bases from J, the junction kept 7 bases outside the gene matches. The CDR3 has 15 amino acids. This CDR3 reads CASSPRLAGVNEQYF. Here the CDR3 DNA reads TGTGCCAGCAGTCCGCGACTAGCGGGAGTCAACGAGCAGTACTTC.

In DNA form, the CDR3 reads TGTGCCAGCAGTTTGACAGGGCGAATCTACGAGCAGTACTTC. Its protein product is CASSLTGRIYEQYF. The rearrangement links TRBV28 to TRBJ2-7, with TRBD1 identical over 7 bases. Germline loops: CDR1 MDHEN, CDR2 SYDVKM. This CDR3 comprises 14 residues. The junction had 5 bases not matched to a gene; V was cut back by 3 bases and J by 3 bases.

The chain combines TRBV20-1 with TRBJ2-5, with 8 bases matching TRBD2. CDR3 size: 14 residues. Losses at the gene ends were 3 bases for V and 4 bases for J; bases not matched to a gene: 7. The germline V gene has CDR1 DFQATT and CDR2 SNEGSKA (reference sequence). DNA of the CDR3: TGCAGTGCTAGTGCGGGAGGTTTTGCAGAGACCCAGTACTTC. Translation: CSASAGGFAETQYF.

The V and J genes are TRBV6-2 or TRBV6-3 and TRBJ2-3; 10 bases map to TRBD2. The CDR3 consists of 17 residues. V lost 0 bases to trimming and J lost 4 bases; unmatched junction nucleotides: 7. Germline V gene data show CDR1 as MNHEY and CDR2 as SVGEGT. CDR3 residues: CASSYSGGAGGADTQYF. CDR3 coding DNA: TGTGCCAGCAGTTACTCCGGCGGAGCGGGAGGGGCAGATACGCAGTATTTT.

V usage is TRBV3-1 (or the pseudogene TRBV3-2) and J usage is TRBJ2-1, with 12 nucleotides matching TRBD2. Germline CDR1 is LGHDT and CDR2 is YNNKEL (reference sequence). This CDR3 region has 17 residues. V gave up 4 bases and J gave up 6 bases; unmatched junction bases: 10. The chain's CDR3 is CASSPSTTSGRRNEQFF. The CDR3, as DNA: TGTGCCAGCAGCCCCTCTACCACTAGCGGGAGGCGCAATGAGCAGTTCTTC.

This clone was counted a few times. In the same sample, other DNA sequences code for this CDR3. The rearrangement uses TRBV19 and TRBJ2-7, with D tentatively TRBD1 (6 bases). V was clipped by 4 bases and J by 4 bases, with 8 bases between them. This CDR3 has 12 amino acids. Germline V CDR1 and CDR2: LNHDA, SQIVND (reference sequence). The DNA of the CDR3 is TGTGCCAGTAGTAGGACAGCGTACGAGCAGTACTTC. It encodes CASSRTAYEQYF.

The chain combines TRBV25-1 with TRBJ1-1; tentative D call: TRBD1 (6 bases). The CDR3 contains 12 residues. V gave up 3 bases and J gave up 10 bases, with 12 bases separating them. Germline assignment: CDR1 MGHDK and CDR2 SYGVNS. The CDR3 DNA sequence: TGTGCCAGCAGTGAGGGGGGGCGGGGAGCTTTCTTT. This encodes CASSEGGRGAFF.

The chain recombines TRBV3-1 (or the pseudogene TRBV3-2) with TRBJ1-2, with D hard to call. CDR3 length: 14 residues. Germline V gene data show CDR1 as LGHDT and CDR2 as YNNKEL (reference sequence). V was clipped by 4 bases and J by 1 base, with 10 bases between them. This CDR3 is CASSLEIHNYGYTF. The CDR3 DNA reads TGTGCCAGCAGCCTGGAGATTCATAACTATGGCTACACCTTC.

The chain employs TRBV7-2 and TRBJ2-7; TRBD1 matches 12 bases. Germline V gives CDR1 SGHTA, CDR2 FQGNSA. The CDR3 spans 17 residues. V was pared by 4 bases and J by 6 bases, with 13 bases of the junction left unmatched. CDR3 loop: CASSSGTGGLAGAEQYF. For the CDR3, the DNA is TGTGCCAGCAGCTCCGGGACAGGGGGCCTAGCGGGAGCCGAGCAGTACTTC.

This chain connects TRBV28 to TRBJ2-7; D is perhaps TRBD2 (6 bases). The CDR3 has 11 residues. Trimming removed 8 bases from V and 1 base from J, with 6 bases in between. Germline assignment: CDR1 MDHEN and CDR2 SYDVKM. In DNA, the CDR3 is TGTGCCAGCGGAGGGTCCTACGAGCAGTACTTC. Protein sequence: CASGGSYEQYF.

This chain connects TRBV3-1 (or the pseudogene TRBV3-2) to TRBJ1-4; TRBD1 might be the D (6 bases). Germline CDR1 is LGHDT and CDR2 is YNNKEL (reference sequence). CDR3 length: 14 amino acids. V was trimmed by 4 bases and J by 0 bases, leaving 6 bases between them. CDR3 coding DNA: TGTGCCAGCAGCCGGACAGCAACTAATGAAAAACTGTTTTTT. Translating it yields CASSRTATNEKLFF.

J is TRBJ2-5 and V is TRBV7-9; D perhaps matches TRBD1 (5 bases). Trimming took off 5 bases at V and 3 bases at J, with 16 bases between the two ends. Germline CDR1 is SEHNR and CDR2 is FQNEAQ (reference sequence). The CDR3 totals 15 residues. In nucleotides, the CDR3 is TGTGCCAGCAGCCCCCGTCAGACAGCGAAAGAGACCCAGTACTTC. This gives the protein CASSPRQTAKETQYF.